The 4 T cell receptor beta chains below were found in one sample sequenced in a study of T cells in Graves' hyperthyroidism and ophthalmopathy. Researchers amplified the TCR beta CDR3 regions from RNA transcripts. Primed by the HTBI set, a first-round RT-PCR was run on the TCR CDR3. TCRdb itself ran the multiplex PCR reads through MiXCR, one entry per CDR3 protein. The repertoire consists of approximately 300,000 distinct CDR3 sequences, with around a sixth occurring once and the leading ten covering approximately 35%. Sequenced material: blood. These receptor sequences come from a man aged 25-45 years with Graves' hyperthyroidism.

This clonotype occurred once. V usage is TRBV30 and J usage is TRBJ2-2; 7 nucleotides agree with TRBD2. This CDR3 spans 15 amino acids. Germline values: CDR1 GTSNPN, CDR2 SVGIG (reference sequence). V lost 1 base to trimming and J lost 1 base; unmatched junction nucleotides: 3. CDR3 sequence reads: CAWSAASGNTGELFF. CDR3 DNA: TGTGCCTGGAGTGCTGCTAGCGGGAACACCGGGGAGCTGTTTTTT.

There are many counts of this clonotype. This chain uses TRBV28 with TRBJ2-1; D unclear. Trimming shortened V by 6 bases and J by 7 bases, and 19 bases separated the two germline ends. Germline loops: CDR1 MDHEN, CDR2 SYDVKM. The CDR3 runs 15 residues. CDR3 residues: CASSLGSAGRNEQFF. The CDR3 DNA reads as TGTGCCAGCAGCCTCGGGTCCGCCGGTAGGAATGAGCAGTTCTTC.

The sample holds many counts of this clonotype. This chain joins TRBV20-1 and TRBJ2-5; 8 nucleotides line up with TRBD2. Germline V gene sequence: CDR1 DFQATT, CDR2 SNEGSKA (reference sequence). The CDR3 totals 12 residues. Trimming cost V 5 bases and J 5 bases; bases outside gene matches: 4. CDR3 sequence: CSAESGSETQYF. CDR3 nucleotides: TGCAGTGCTGAAAGCGGGAGTGAGACCCAGTACTTC.

This clonotype has only a few counts. V usage is TRBV29-1 and J usage is TRBJ2-5, with D possibly being TRBD2 (5 bases). Trimming stripped 4 bases from V and 5 bases from J, with 8 bases between. The CDR3 runs to 11 residues. Germline loops: CDR1 SQVTM, CDR2 ANQGSEA. CDR3 coding DNA: TGCAGCGTTGGCTGGACTGAGACCCAGTACTTC. Residues: CSVGWTETQYF.